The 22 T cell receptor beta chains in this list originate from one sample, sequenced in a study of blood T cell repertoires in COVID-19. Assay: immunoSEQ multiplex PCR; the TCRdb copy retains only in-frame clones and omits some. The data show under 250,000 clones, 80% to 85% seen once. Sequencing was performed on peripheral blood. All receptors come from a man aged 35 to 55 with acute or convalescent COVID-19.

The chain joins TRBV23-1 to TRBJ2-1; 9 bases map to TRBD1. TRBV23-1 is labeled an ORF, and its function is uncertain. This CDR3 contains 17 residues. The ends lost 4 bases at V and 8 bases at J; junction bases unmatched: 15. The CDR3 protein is CASSPVSKQGAMDEQFF. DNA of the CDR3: TGCGCCAGCAGTCCCGTTTCCAAACAGGGGGCTATGGATGAGCAGTTCTTC.

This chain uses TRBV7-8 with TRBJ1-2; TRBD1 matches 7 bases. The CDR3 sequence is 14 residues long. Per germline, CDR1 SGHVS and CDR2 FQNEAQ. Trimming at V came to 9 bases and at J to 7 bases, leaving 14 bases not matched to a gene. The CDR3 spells CASLQGPGLGGYTF. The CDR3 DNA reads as TGTGCCAGTCTACAGGGGCCAGGGCTGGGTGGCTACACCTTC. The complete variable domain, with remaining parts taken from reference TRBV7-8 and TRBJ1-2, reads GAGVSQSPRYKVAKRGQDVALRCDPISGHVSLFWYQQALGQGPEFLTYFQNEAQLDKSGLPSDRFFAERPEGSVSTLKIQRTQQEDSAVYLCASLQGPGLGGYTFGSGTRLTVV.

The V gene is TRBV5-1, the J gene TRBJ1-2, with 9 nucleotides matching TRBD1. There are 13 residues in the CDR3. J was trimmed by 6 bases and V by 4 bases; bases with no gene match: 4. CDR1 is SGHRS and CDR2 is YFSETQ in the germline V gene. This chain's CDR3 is CASSPGTGNGYTF. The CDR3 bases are TGCGCCAGCAGCCCGGGGACAGGGAATGGCTACACCTTC.

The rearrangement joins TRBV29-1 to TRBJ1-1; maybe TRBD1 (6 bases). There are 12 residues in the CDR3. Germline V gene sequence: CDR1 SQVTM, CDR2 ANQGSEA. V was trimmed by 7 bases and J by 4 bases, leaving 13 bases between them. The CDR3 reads CSALLGATEAFF. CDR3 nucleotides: TGCAGCGCCCTTCTGGGGGCCACTGAAGCTTTCTTT.

The CDR3 is CASSVYGSSGTSDTQYF. In nucleotides, the CDR3 is TGTGCCAGCAGCGTATACGGTTCTAGCGGGACCTCAGATACGCAGTATTTT. V is TRBV9 and J is TRBJ2-3, with 9 bases matching TRBD2. The germline V gene has CDR1 SGDLS and CDR2 YYNGEE. J lost 4 bases, V lost 1 base, and 10 bases had no gene match. CDR3 size: 17 residues.

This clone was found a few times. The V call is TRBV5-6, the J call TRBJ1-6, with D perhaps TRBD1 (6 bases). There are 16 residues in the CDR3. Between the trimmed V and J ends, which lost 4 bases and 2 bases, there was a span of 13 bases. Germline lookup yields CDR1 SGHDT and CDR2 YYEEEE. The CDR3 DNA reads TGTGCCAGCAGCCCTACCACAGGGCCCTATAATTCACCCCTCCACTTT. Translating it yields CASSPTTGPYNSPLHF.

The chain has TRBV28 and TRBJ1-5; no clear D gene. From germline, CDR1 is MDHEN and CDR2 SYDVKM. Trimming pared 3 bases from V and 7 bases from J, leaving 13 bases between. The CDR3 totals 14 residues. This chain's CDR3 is CASSFAGSRQPQHF. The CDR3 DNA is TGTGCCAGCAGTTTCGCGGGCTCGCGGCAGCCCCAGCATTTT.

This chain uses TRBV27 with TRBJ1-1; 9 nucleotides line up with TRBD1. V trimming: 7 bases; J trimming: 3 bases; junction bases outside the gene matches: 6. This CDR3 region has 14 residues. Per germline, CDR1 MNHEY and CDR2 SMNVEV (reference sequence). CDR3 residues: CASTGQGGYTEAFF. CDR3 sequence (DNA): TGTGCCAGCACGGGACAGGGTGGGTACACTGAAGCTTTCTTT.

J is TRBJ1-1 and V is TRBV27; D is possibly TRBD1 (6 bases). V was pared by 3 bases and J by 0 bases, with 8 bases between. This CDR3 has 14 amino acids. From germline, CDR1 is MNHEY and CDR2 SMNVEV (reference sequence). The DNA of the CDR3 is TGTGCCAGCAGTTTGAACAGGGTGAACACTGAAGCTTTCTTT. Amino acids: CASSLNRVNTEAFF.

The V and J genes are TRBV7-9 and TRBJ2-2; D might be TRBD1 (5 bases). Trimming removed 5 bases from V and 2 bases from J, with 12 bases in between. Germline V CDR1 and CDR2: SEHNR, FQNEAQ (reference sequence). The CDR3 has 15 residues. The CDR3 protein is CASSTRQTNTGELFF. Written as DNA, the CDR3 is TGTGCCAGCAGCACCAGACAGACTAACACCGGGGAGCTGTTTTTT.

CDR3 protein: CAISGGTAYGYTF. The CDR3 DNA reads TGTGCCATCAGTGGAGGGACAGCCTATGGCTACACCTTC. The rearrangement joins TRBV10-3 to TRBJ1-2, with 7 bases identical to TRBD1. The CDR3 runs to 13 residues. Trimming cost V 4 bases and J 4 bases; bases outside gene matches: 3. Germline lookup yields CDR1 ENHRY and CDR2 SYGVKD.

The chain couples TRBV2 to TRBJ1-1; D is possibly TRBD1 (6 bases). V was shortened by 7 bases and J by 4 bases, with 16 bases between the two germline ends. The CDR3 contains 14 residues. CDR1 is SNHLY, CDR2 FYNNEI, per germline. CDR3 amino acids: CASTLGGGGTEAFF. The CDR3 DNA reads TGTGCCAGCACCTTGGGGGGGGGCGGCACTGAAGCTTTCTTT.

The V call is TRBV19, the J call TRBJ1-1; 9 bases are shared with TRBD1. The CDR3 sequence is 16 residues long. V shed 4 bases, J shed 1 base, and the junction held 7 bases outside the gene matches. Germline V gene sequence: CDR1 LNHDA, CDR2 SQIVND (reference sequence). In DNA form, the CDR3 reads TGTGCCAGTAGTAACGCCGGGACAGGGTGGAACACTGAAGCTTTCTTT. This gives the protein CASSNAGTGWNTEAFF. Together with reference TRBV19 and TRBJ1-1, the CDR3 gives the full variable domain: DGGITQSPKYLFRKEGQNVTLSCEQNLNHDAMYWYRQDPGQGLRLIYYSQIVNDFQKGDIAEGYSVSREKKESFPLTVTSAQKNPTAFYLCASSNAGTGWNTEAFFGQGTRLTVV.

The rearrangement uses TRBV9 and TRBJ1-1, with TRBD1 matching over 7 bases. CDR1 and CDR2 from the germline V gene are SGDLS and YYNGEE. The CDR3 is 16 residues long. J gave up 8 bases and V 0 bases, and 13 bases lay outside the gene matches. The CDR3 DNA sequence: TGTGCCAGCAGCGTAGCTACAGGGGTGAGATCCGTGGAAGCTTTCTTT. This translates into CASSVATGVRSVEAFF.

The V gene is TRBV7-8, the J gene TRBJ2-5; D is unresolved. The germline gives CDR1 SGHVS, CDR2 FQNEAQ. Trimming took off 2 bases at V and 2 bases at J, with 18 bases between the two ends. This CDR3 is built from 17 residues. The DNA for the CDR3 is TGTGCCAGCAGCTTATTCTTAGGAGTCCCCCCACAAGAGACCCAGTACTTC. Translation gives CASSLFLGVPPQETQYF. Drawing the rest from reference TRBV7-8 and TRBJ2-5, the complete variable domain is GAGVSQSPRYKVAKRGQDVALRCDPISGHVSLFWYQQALGQGPEFLTYFQNEAQLDKSGLPSDRFFAERPEGSVSTLKIQRTQQEDSAVYLCASSLFLGVPPQETQYFGPGTRLLVL.

Written as DNA, the CDR3 is TGCGCCAGCAGCCAAGAACTACAGGCTCCAGATACGCAGTATTTT. It is translated as CASSQELQAPDTQYF. The rearrangement links TRBV4-3 to TRBJ2-3; possibly TRBD1 for D (5 bases). The V end was cut by 0 bases, the J end by 4 bases, with 11 bases between. The germline V gene has CDR1 LGHNA and CDR2 YSLEER. This CDR3 region has 15 residues.

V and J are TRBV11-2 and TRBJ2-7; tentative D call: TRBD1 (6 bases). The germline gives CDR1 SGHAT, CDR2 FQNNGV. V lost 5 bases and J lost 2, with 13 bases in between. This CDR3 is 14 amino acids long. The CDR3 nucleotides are TGTGCCAGCAGCCCAGGGGTCGGGCCCTACGAGCAGTACTTC. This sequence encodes CASSPGVGPYEQYF.

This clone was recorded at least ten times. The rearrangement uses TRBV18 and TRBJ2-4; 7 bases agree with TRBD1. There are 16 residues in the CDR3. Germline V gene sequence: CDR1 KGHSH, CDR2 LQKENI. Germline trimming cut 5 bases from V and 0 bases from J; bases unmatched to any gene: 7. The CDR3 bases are TGTGCCAGCTCATCAGACAGGGTCGGAGCCAAAAACATTCAGTACTTC. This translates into CASSSDRVGAKNIQYF.

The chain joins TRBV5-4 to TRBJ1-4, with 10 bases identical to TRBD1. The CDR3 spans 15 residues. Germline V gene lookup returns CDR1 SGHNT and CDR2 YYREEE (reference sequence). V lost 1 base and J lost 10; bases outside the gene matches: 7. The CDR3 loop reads CASSLRDRGTGKLFF. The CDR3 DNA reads TGTGCCAGCAGCTTGAGGGACAGGGGCACCGGAAAACTGTTTTTT.

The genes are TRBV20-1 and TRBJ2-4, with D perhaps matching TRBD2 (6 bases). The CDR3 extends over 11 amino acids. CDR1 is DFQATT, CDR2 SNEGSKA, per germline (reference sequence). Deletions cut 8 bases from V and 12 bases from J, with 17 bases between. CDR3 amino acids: CSTWRGRTQYF. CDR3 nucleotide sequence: TGCAGTACCTGGCGGGGAAGAACTCAGTACTTC.

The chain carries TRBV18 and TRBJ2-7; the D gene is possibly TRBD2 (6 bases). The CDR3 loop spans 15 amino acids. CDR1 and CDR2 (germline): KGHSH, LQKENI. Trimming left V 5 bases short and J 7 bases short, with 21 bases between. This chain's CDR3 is CASSLTEGIGGEQYF. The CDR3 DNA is TGTGCCAGCTCATTAACGGAAGGGATTGGGGGGGAGCAGTACTTC.

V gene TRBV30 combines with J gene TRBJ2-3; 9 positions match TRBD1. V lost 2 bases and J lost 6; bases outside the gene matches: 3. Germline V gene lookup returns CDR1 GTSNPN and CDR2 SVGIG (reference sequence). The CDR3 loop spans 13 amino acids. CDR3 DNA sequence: TGTGCCTGGAGTCGGGACAGGGCGGATACGCAGTATTTT. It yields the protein CAWSRDRADTQYF.